This T cell receptor (beta chain) was captured in a study of response to subunit inactivated influenza vaccine. General study results and limits: A suggestion made by the authors is that each seasonal influenza vaccination recruits few new T cells.

MiXCR, run by TCRdb on the RT-PCR reads, gives a single entry per CDR3 protein. This sample has roughly 190,000 distinct CDR3 sequences, with approximately 15% found just once. Notes on this clonotype: Its target is unknown.

Sample: CD8+ T cells sorted from PBMCs, taken about 5 days after vaccination. The source is a man aged 50 to 60 who received an inactivated influenza vaccine.

The CDR3 sequence is CASTGVGWEQYF. CDR3 nucleotides: TGTGCCAGCACAGGGGTGGGTTGGGAGCAGTACTTC. The gene calls are TRBV28 and TRBJ2-7; tentative D call: TRBD1 (6 bases). Germline CDR1 is MDHEN and CDR2 is SYDVKM. The CDR3 totals 12 residues. V dropped 7 bases and J dropped 7 bases, with 14 bases sitting between them.